Listed here is a single T cell receptor beta chain. Its antigen remains unknown. All donors qualified as healthy HIV-negative adults and had experienced no recent acute infections or vaccinations. This entry comes from a study of shared clonotypes between healthy human individuals. The authors distributed each subset's genomic DNA evenly over several immunoSEQ plates. Profiled with immunoSEQ multiplex PCR; TCRdb holds only in-frame clones, not every one. The sample has about 490,000 clones, 65% to 80% seen once. From germline, CDR1 is MDHEN and CDR2 SYDVKM. The CDR3 is 14 residues long. Trimming stripped 6 bases from V and 5 bases from J, with 16 bases between. Broader study findings: Blood was the sole source, and tissue repertoires probably differ.

Source material: PBMCs. The rearrangement uses TRBV28 and TRBJ1-2; no clear D. The clonotype originates from a woman aged 35 to 49 in good health. Some clones in this sample may be carry-over from other donors' samples. The CDR3 region has the DNA TGTGCCAGCAGCCGGCTACGTGAGGATTATGGCTACACCTTC. Translating it yields CASSRLREDYGYTF.